This T cell receptor (beta chain) was documented in a study of early T cells in non-severe SARS-CoV-2 infection. Study-level results: Matches to VDJdb favored anti-spike CD8 responses and missed private and CD4 specificities.

The CDR3 totals 13 residues. Trimming removed 6 bases from V and 4 bases from J; junction bases left unmatched: 5. Via MiXCR, TCRdb re-called the 5' RACE reads, giving one row per CDR3 protein. The profile covers 85,000 to 95,000 distinct CDR3 sequences, with about 15% appearing a single time and 5.1% taken by the ten largest. This clonotype was observed a few times. The target antigen is unknown. The rearrangement joins TRBV12-3 or TRBV12-4 to TRBJ1-1, with TRBD1 identical over 7 bases. Sequenced material: whole blood, taken at baseline. This receptor was taken from an adult who was a healthcare worker with PCR-confirmed SARS-CoV-2 infection or an uninfected control (not recorded which). The CDR3 loop is CASRRGTATEAFF. The DNA for the CDR3 is TGTGCCAGCAGACGAGGGACAGCCACTGAAGCTTTCTTT.